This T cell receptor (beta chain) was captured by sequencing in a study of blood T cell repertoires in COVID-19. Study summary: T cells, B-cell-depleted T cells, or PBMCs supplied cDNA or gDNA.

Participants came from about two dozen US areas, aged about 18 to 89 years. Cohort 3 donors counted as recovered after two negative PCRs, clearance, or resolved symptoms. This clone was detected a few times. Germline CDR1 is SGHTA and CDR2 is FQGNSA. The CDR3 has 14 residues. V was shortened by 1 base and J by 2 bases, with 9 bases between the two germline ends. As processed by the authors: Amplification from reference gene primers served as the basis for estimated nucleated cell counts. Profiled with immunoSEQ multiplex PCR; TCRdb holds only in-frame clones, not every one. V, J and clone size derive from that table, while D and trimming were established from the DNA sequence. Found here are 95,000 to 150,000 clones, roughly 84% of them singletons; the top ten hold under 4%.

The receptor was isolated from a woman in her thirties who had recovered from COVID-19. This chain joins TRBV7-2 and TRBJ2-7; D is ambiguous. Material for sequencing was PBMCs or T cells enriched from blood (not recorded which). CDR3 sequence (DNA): TGTGCCAGCAGCTTAGGGAGTGTCCCCTACGAGCAGTACTTC. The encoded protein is CASSLGSVPYEQYF.